This T cell receptor beta chain was captured in a study of radiotherapy plus CTLA-4 blockade in lung cancer (dated by TCRdb to 2017 to 2018). Describing the broader study: Among enrolled patients, around 20% had an objective response and about 30% reached disease control. Broad study findings and their caveats: Early dynamic changes in blood T cell clones, together with increased serum interferon-beta after radiation, were reported as the strongest predictors of response. After treatment with radiotherapy and ipilimumab, TCR clones that came from tumors expanded in the peripheral blood.

Library construction relied on the immunoSEQ multiplex PCR assay. The table was pulled from immuneACCESS by TCRdb, which kept in-frame rearrangements only. Such tables lose some clones; where checked, under half of the loss comes from unresolved V genes, and the rest has no known cause. The sample table contains tens of thousands of clones; only one count was recorded for 72% of them. The top ten clonotypes cover about 8.9% of the sample. The cysteine opens and the phenylalanine closes a CDR3 of 18 amino acids. Left in the record is the CDR3 DNA by itself, 54 bases read in frame from the first base. Clipping removes 8 bases from V and 2 bases from J, with 14 as the unmatched junction base count. Looking up the germline V gene yields CDR1 SGHAT and CDR2 FQNNGV. Focal radiation therapy combined with CTLA-4 blockade (ipilimumab) was tested in patients with chemo-refractory metastatic non-small-cell lung cancer.

Of note for this clone: No cognate antigen has been identified for it. The record has no base qualities; no much larger clone is one base away.

This receptor was identified in a human donor with non-small cell lung cancer whose response to radiotherapy plus ipilimumab could not be evaluated. The receptor chain draws on TRBV11-2 and TRBJ2-7; 14 central bases correspond to TRBD2. Sequencing was performed on peripheral blood, taken from a patient treated with radiotherapy plus ipilimumab. CDR3 region: CASSRTSGRLLLPYEQYF. The sequenced DNA is TGTGCCAGCTCGAGGACTAGCGGGAGGCTCTTATTACCCTACGAGCAGTACTTC.